Ten or more counts support the clone carrying this T cell receptor (beta chain). Its antigen is unidentified. The entry originates in a study of identical twins. Overall study findings and caveats: The presence of invariant MAIT and iNKT cells could partly confound analyses of zero-insertion sequences. Within twin pairs, the out-of-frame alpha sequences they shared showed excess low generation probability.

Trimming removed 0 bases from V and 4 bases from J, with 7 bases in between. The germline V gene has CDR1 SGHVS and CDR2 FQNEAQ. The CDR3 has 14 residues. Using its own MiXCR run on the 5' RACE reads, TCRdb lists one record per CDR3 protein. This sample has 500,000 to 550,000 distinct CDR3 sequences, with about a fifth found just once. This same sample was also part of a study on yellow fever vaccine responses in identical twins.

Input material: CD4+ T cells sorted from blood. The V gene is TRBV7-8, the J gene TRBJ1-5, with D unclear. This TCR was sampled from a young woman in good health. CDR3 in amino acids: CASSLAPNNQPQHF. The CDR3 DNA reads TGTGCCAGCAGCTTAGCGCCAAATAATCAGCCCCAGCATTTT.